This paragraph covers one TCR beta chain sequence. Its antigen is still unknown. In the PCR, 60 Vbeta and 13 Jbeta primers were used. Here immunoSEQ multiplex PCR was the method, and the copy in TCRdb shows in-frame clones only, minus some. The table records 150,000 or so clones, more than 65% of them present only once. The record originates from a study of cytomegalovirus exposure and HLA in healthy donors. Background on the study: Unique TCRs numbering 75 million to 95 million, obtained from HLA-typed donors, made up an early data release. Study-wide results and caveats: The study found most TCR sequences rare, yet found some public TCRs in many donors.

This CDR3 has 13 amino acids. Germline loops: CDR1 SGHTA, CDR2 FQGNSA. Trimming cost V 5 bases and J 2 bases; bases outside gene matches: 2. Every donor was a healthy person donating bone marrow. V and J are TRBV7-2 and TRBJ2-7, with 8 bases matching TRBD2. The sample comprised PBMCs. This receptor was obtained from a man aged 50 to 60 in good health and CMV-seropositive. Here the CDR3 reads CASSRSGTYEQYV. The CDR3 DNA follows: TGTGCCAGCAGCCGTAGCGGGACCTACGAGCAGTACGTC.